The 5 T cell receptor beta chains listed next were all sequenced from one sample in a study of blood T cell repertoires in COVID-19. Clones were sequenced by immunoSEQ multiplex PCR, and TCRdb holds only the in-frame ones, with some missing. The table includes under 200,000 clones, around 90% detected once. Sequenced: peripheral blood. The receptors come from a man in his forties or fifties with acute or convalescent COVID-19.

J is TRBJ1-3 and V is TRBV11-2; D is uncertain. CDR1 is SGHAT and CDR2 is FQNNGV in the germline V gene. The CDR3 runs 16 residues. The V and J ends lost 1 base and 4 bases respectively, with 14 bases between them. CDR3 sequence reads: CASSLGAFAKGNTIYF. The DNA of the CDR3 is TGTGCCAGCAGCTTAGGTGCCTTTGCGAAGGGAAACACCATATATTTT.

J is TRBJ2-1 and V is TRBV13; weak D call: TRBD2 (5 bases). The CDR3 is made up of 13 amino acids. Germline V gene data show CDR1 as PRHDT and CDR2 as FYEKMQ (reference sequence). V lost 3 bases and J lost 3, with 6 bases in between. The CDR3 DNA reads TGTGCCAGCAGCTTGGAGGTCTACAATGAGCAGTTCTTC. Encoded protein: CASSLEVYNEQFF.

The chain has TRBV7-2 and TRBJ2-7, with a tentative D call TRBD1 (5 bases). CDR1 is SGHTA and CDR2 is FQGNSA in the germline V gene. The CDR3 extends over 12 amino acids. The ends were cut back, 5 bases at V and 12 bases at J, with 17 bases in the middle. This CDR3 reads CASSLTQGGRYF. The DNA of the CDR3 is TGTGCCAGCAGCCTAACCCAGGGCGGTCGGTACTTC.

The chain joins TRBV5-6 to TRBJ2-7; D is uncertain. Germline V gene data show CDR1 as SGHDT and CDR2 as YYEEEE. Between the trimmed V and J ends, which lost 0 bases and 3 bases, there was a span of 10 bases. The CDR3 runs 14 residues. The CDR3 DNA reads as TGTGCCAGCAGCTTGGCGCGTCCCAACTACGAGCAGTACGTC. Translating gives CASSLARPNYEQYV.

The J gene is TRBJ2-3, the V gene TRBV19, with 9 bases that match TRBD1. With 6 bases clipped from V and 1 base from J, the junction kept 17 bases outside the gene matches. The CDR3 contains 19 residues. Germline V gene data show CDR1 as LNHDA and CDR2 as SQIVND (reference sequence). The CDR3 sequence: CASRWTLTGTGFGTDTQYF. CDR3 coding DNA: TGTGCCAGTAGGTGGACACTCACCGGGACAGGGTTCGGCACAGATACGCAGTATTTT.